This T cell receptor (beta chain) is from a study of shared clonotypes between healthy human individuals. Per sorted-subset replicate PCR, input was approximately 0.2 ug DNA, representing 30,000 to 35,000 T cell genomes. Data came from immunoSEQ multiplex PCR; TCRdb stores just in-frame clones and leaves some out. The sample includes some 2,000,000 clones, 85% to 95% of them seen just once. Both subsets, CD45RA+ naive and CD45RA-negative memory, were split from the CD4+ cells. V lost 0 bases and J lost 4; bases outside the gene matches: 12. The length of the CDR3 is 16 residues. CDR1 SQVTM and CDR2 ANQGSEA come from the germline V gene.

The chain has TRBV29-1 and TRBJ2-7; 7 bases are shared with TRBD2. The receptor's source is a young man in good health. The sample consisted of naive CD4+ T cells sorted from blood. Specified subset: CD45RA+ positively selected. In DNA form, the CDR3 reads TGCAGCGTTGAAGATCGGATTCGCGGGAGTAAATACGAGCAGTACTTC. It yields the protein CSVEDRIRGSKYEQYF.